This T cell receptor beta chain was recovered during a study of cytomegalovirus exposure and HLA in healthy donors. General study findings and limits: An apparent linkage of common viral pathogens to several of the most significant clusters emerged in a later analysis. A few chains linked to CMV were shown in vitro to be specific for CMV antigens.

This clone came up a few times. Its specificity is unknown. This CDR3 contains 17 residues. The V gene end was trimmed by 3 bases and the J gene end by 4 bases; junction bases not matched to a gene: 12. Germline lookup yields CDR1 SGHTA and CDR2 FQGNSA. Vbeta (60) and Jbeta (13) primers were used in the PCR. Data came from immunoSEQ multiplex PCR; TCRdb stores just in-frame clones and leaves some out. The sample holds about 160,000 clones; approximately 84% are singletons and the top ten take more than 2%. The gene calls are TRBV7-2 and TRBJ2-5; 9 bases are a match to TRBD2. The TCR originated in a man aged 18-30 years in good health and CMV-seropositive. The sequencing input was PBMCs. The CDR3 DNA is TGTGCCAGCAGCTTTGCGGGGGGGAGGGGCATGGGAGAGACCCAGTACTTC. It codes for CASSFAGGRGMGETQYF.